The T cell receptor (beta chain) described here comes from a study of CD8+ T cells in alopecia areata (dated by TCRdb to about 2018). Notes on the research overall: The treated patients took part in an open-label pilot trial in which moderate-to-severe alopecia areata was treated with oral tofacitinib at 5 to 10 mg twice daily. Patients received tofacitinib for 6 to 18 months and were then followed off drug for 6 months to check for delayed response and recurrence. The SALT score, which quantifies the percentage of affected scalp surface area, was used to measure disease severity in treated patients. In both human patients and the C3H/HeJ mouse model, the study applied high-throughput TCRbeta sequencing to look at T cell clonal expansion in alopecia areata. On the human side, TCRbeta sequencing was run on scalp tissue and on sorted CD4+ and CD8+ peripheral blood T cells from healthy controls and from alopecia areata patients with either patchy or totalis/universalis disease. Patients on tofacitinib were biopsied at baseline and after 4 and 24 weeks of treatment, and several of the patients also had a later scalp biopsy. Clonality in the scalp was compared among normal scalp (n=4), patchy alopecia areata scalp (n=8), and alopecia totalis/universalis scalp (n=8). RNA was extracted with the PAXgene miRNA kit for fixed scalp, the miRNeasy kit for PBMCs, and the RNeasy kit for mouse skin. TCRbeta CDR3 regions were amplified by immunoSEQ multiplex PCR with 35 Vbeta forward and 13 Jbeta reverse primers.

What the research found in general, with its limitations: Unlike mouse skin, where gammadelta T cells dominate, normal human skin contains resident alphabeta T cells that get sequenced too, which complicates analysis of the scalp TCR repertoire. TCR sequences shared between patients were less clear than in mice, possibly partly because of HLA diversity in the patient population. Many expanded lesional clones were found to persist in scalp and blood during tofacitinib treatment, and relapse after treatment cessation may be partly explained by this persistence. Higher clonality and more expanded CD8+ clones were observed in lesional scalp than in normal scalp, particularly in alopecia totalis/universalis, a finding suggestive of antigenic drive. Scalp clonality and the number of expanded CD8+ clones among the top 100 scalp clones were significantly decreased by tofacitinib. Because the treated cohort was small and had only one nonresponder, larger studies are needed to examine links between baseline CD8+ expansion and response.

In the case of this clone: It has no known antigen specificity. The sample holds no much larger clone one base away, and base qualities are not on file.

CDR1 and CDR2 were assigned from the germline V gene (reference sequence) as GTSNPN and SVGIG. Trimming takes 0 bases from V and 2 bases from J, and the germline ends sit 12 bases apart. Taken from cysteine to phenylalanine, the CDR3 has 15 residues. Only the CDR3 DNA stays, 45 bases, in frame from base 1. The sample's time point label, in plain terms: 20 to 30 weeks on oral tofacitinib. This sample's treatment or condition label indicates: oral pan-JAK inhibitor, 5-10 mg twice daily. Peripheral blood and lesional scalp punch biopsies were obtained from patients with alopecia areata. PBMCs were isolated by density centrifugation and stained for CD3, CD4 and CD8, and CD4+ and CD8+ T cells were sorted on a FACSAria. Receptors were amplified or captured by the immunoSEQ multiplex PCR assay. For TCR sequencing, RNA was extracted from every sample and reverse transcribed into cDNA to serve as template. SuperScript III was used to make first-strand cDNA, primed with a 2:1 mix of oligo-dT and random hexamers. Amplification bias was assessed with a synthetic immune receptor repertoire, and residual bias was removed computationally. The paper's processing steps were these. After raw reads were preprocessed to remove errors, the CDR3 was defined following IMGT conventions as running from the conserved cysteine to phenylalanine. Clonality was computed by normalizing Shannon entropy by log2 of the number of productive unique TCRs and subtracting the result from 1. CD4 or CD8 identity of scalp clones was inferred by cross-referencing scalp TCRbeta sequences with sorted blood CD4 and CD8 repertoires. The table comes from immuneACCESS by way of TCRdb, which keeps in-frame sequences with V and J called. Part of the clones is missing from these tables; in studies checked, under half for an unresolved V gene and the rest for unknown reasons. The D gene and trimming were derived from the DNA, and the V and J assignments and clone size from that table. The sample table shows about 300,000 clones, and more than 45% are seen once. More than 1.5% of the sample is held by the ten biggest clonotypes.

The sample in question was CD4+ T cells sorted from blood, obtained at week 24, from a patient treated with tofacitinib. The source of this sequence is a human donor with alopecia areata. Recombination joined TRBV30 with TRBJ2-3; tentative D gene TRBD2, with 6 bases matching. The sequenced DNA is TGTGCCTGGAGTGTAGCGGCGGGGTACACAGATACGCAGTATTTT. This is translated as CAWSVAAGYTDTQYF.